The entry that follows covers one T cell receptor (beta chain) sequence. Its target is not known. Looked up from germline, CDR1 is MNHEY and CDR2 is SVGAGI. V lost 5 bases, J lost 5 bases, and 9 bases lay in between. The CDR3 covers 12 residues. The protocol was immunoSEQ multiplex PCR, while the TCRdb copy is restricted to in-frame clones and leaves out a portion. The sample has about 93,000 clones, approximately 89% seen once. The sample comes from a study of T cell responses to AZD1222 COVID-19 vaccine. Study outcomes and limitations: Just five to seven people given AZD1222 tested seropositive at baseline. The donor group comprised mostly white British people and more females; the analysis possibly underestimated clonal diversity. Breadth and depth of Spike-specific TCRs rose after two AZD1222 doses.

The chain is built from TRBV6-5 and TRBJ1-1, with D unclear. This receptor was obtained from an adult in good health. Specimen: peripheral blood, collected on day 0 of MenACWY control vaccination. CDR3 loop: CASSPFRTEAFF. CDR3 nucleotide sequence: TGTGCCAGCAGTCCCTTTAGGACTGAAGCTTTCTTT.